Reported below is one TCR beta chain. The assay was immunoSEQ multiplex PCR, and TCRdb's table has in-frame clones only and misses some. The sample yields roughly 1.5 million clones, 95% to 99% seen once. Germline lookup yields CDR1 SGHVS and CDR2 FQNEAQ. V lost 5 bases, J lost 1 base, and 18 bases lay in between. This CDR3 is built from 16 residues. This record comes from a study of shared clonotypes between healthy human individuals. The sequenced material came from naive CD4+ T cells sorted from blood. Regarding subset: CD45RA+ positively selected. This TCR was recovered from a young man in good health. The rearrangement links TRBV7-8 to TRBJ2-7, with a tentative D call TRBD2 (5 bases). CDR3 sequence: CASSHRREGNSYEQYF. In nucleotides, the CDR3 is TGTGCCAGCAGCCACCGCCGAGAGGGCAATTCCTACGAGCAGTACTTC.